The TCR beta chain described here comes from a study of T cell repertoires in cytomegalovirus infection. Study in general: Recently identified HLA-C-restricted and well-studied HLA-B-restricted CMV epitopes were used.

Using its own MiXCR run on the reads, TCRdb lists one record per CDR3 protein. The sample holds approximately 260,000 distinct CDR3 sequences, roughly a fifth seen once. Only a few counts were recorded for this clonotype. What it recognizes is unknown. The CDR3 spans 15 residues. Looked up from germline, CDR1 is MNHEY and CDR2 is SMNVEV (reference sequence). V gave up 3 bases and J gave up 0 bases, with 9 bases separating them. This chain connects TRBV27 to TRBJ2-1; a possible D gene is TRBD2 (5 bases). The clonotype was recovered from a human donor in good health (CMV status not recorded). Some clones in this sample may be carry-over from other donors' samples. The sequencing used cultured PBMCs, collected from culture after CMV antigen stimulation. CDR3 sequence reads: CASSLVRGSYNEQFF. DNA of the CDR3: TGTGCCAGCAGTTTGGTCCGGGGCTCCTACAATGAGCAGTTCTTC.